These 11 T cell receptor beta chains share one sample of origin, sequenced in a study of PD-1 blockade in classical Hodgkin lymphoma. The protocol was immunoSEQ multiplex PCR, while the TCRdb copy is restricted to in-frame clones and leaves out a portion. The sample consists of 75,000 to 100,000 clones, 75% to 90% of them appearing once. Every single patient, without exception, relapsed after autologous stem cell transplantation, and brentuximab vedotin exposure varied. The specimen was peripheral blood mononuclear cells (PBMCs), collected at baseline. These receptors came from a human donor with classical Hodgkin lymphoma.

This rearrangement joins TRBV18 to TRBJ2-5; D is possibly TRBD2 (5 bases). The CDR3 is 16 residues long. Germline-derived CDR1 and CDR2 are KGHSH and LQKENI. Trimming stripped 2 bases from V and 2 bases from J, with 15 bases between. The CDR3 loop is CASSPYQLSGQETQYF. CDR3 nucleotide sequence: TGTGCCAGCTCACCATACCAGCTCTCGGGACAAGAGACCCAGTACTTC.

The chain is built from TRBV5-1 and TRBJ1-2, with 7 positions matching TRBD1. The trim removed 0 bases at V and 3 bases at J, leaving 2 bases unmatched. Germline loops: CDR1 SGHRS, CDR2 YFSETQ. CDR3 length: 14 residues. The CDR3 coding sequence is TGCGCCAGCAGCTTGGCCGACAGGGACTATGGCTACACCTTC. Its protein product is CASSLADRDYGYTF.

The V gene is TRBV2, the J gene TRBJ2-5; 11 nucleotides line up with TRBD2. The CDR3 length is 16 residues. Trimming at V came to 6 bases and at J to 0 bases, leaving 6 bases not matched to a gene. CDR1 is SNHLY, CDR2 FYNNEI, per germline. This CDR3 is CASRYTSGSYQETQYF. CDR3 DNA: TGTGCCAGCAGATATACTAGCGGGAGCTACCAAGAGACCCAGTACTTC.

This chain links TRBV6-5 with TRBJ1-1, with D perhaps TRBD1 (6 bases). CDR1 is MNHEY and CDR2 is SVGAGI in the germline V gene. There are 14 residues in the CDR3. The germline V and J ends were trimmed by 5 bases and 4 bases, with 14 bases remaining between them. The CDR3 nucleotides read TGTGCCAGCAGTGGGGCGTGGGGGCGCACTGAAGCTTTCTTT. As protein: CASSGAWGRTEAFF.

The chain has TRBV10-3 and TRBJ2-5; 7 nucleotides line up with TRBD1. The CDR3 consists of 13 residues. Germline loops: CDR1 ENHRY, CDR2 SYGVKD. The V gene end was trimmed by 4 bases and the J gene end by 7 bases; junction bases not matched to a gene: 6. CDR3 sequence reads: CAISGDRAWTQYF. Written as DNA, the CDR3 is TGTGCCATCAGTGGTGACAGGGCGTGGACCCAGTACTTC.

Remarks on this clone: At the DNA level, this CDR3 is encoded by other sequences in the same sample as well. This chain joins TRBV5-1 and TRBJ2-5; D gene uncertain. This CDR3 region has 14 residues. CDR1 is SGHRS and CDR2 is YFSETQ in the germline V gene. The germline V and J ends were trimmed by 0 bases and 1 base, with 7 bases remaining between them. The CDR3 nucleotides are TGCGCCAGCAGCTTGGTACAGCCCCAAGAGACCCAGTACTTC. Translated: CASSLVQPQETQYF.

The V call is TRBV9, the J call TRBJ2-5; 7 positions match TRBD1. Germline V gene sequence: CDR1 SGDLS, CDR2 YYNGEE. Trimming removed 3 bases from V and 7 bases from J; junction bases left unmatched: 9. This CDR3 comprises 14 residues. The CDR3 DNA sequence: TGTGCCAGCAGCGGGGACAGAACTTTAGGGACCCAGTACTTC. It codes for CASSGDRTLGTQYF.

The chain is built from TRBV19 and TRBJ2-7; 11 nucleotides agree with TRBD1. Germline V gene lookup returns CDR1 LNHDA and CDR2 SQIVND (reference sequence). V gave up 6 bases and J gave up 4 bases; unmatched junction bases: 2. The CDR3 consists of 13 residues. The CDR3 loop reads CASSRDRGYEQYF. Written as DNA, the CDR3 is TGTGCCAGTAGCCGGGACAGGGGGTACGAGCAGTACTTC.

The V call is TRBV29-1, the J call TRBJ1-1; 7 bases map to TRBD1. The CDR3 has 14 residues. CDR1 and CDR2 (germline): SQVTM, ANQGSEA. J was trimmed by 3 bases and V by 7 bases; bases with no gene match: 11. CDR3 loop: CSAGGSDSYTEAFF. The CDR3 DNA is TGCAGCGCAGGGGGATCGGACAGCTACACTGAAGCTTTCTTT.

The gene calls are TRBV19 and TRBJ1-1; weak D call: TRBD1 (5 bases). The CDR3 totals 13 residues. V was trimmed by 4 bases and J by 7 bases, leaving 13 bases between them. CDR1 is LNHDA, CDR2 SQIVND, per germline (reference sequence). The CDR3 DNA follows: TGTGCCAGTAGTAGGCAGGGCTCTAGTGAAGCTTTCTTT. This translates into CASSRQGSSEAFF.

The CDR3 sequence: CASSLDRVAFF. The CDR3 region has the DNA TGTGCCAGCAGCTTGGACAGGGTTGCTTTCTTT. The chain carries TRBV7-9 and TRBJ1-1; TRBD1 matches at 8 bases. This CDR3 comprises 11 residues. The V gene end was trimmed by 3 bases and the J gene end by 11 bases; junction bases not matched to a gene: 2. Per the germline V gene, CDR1 is SEHNR and CDR2 is FQNEAQ (reference sequence). Using reference TRBV7-9 and TRBJ1-1 for the parts outside the CDR3, the full variable domain is DTGVSQNPRHKITKRGQNVTFRCDPISEHNRLYWYRQTLGQGPEFLTYFQNEAQLEKSRLLSDRFSAERPKGSFSTLEIQRTEQGDSAMYLCASSLDRVAFFGQGTRLTVV.